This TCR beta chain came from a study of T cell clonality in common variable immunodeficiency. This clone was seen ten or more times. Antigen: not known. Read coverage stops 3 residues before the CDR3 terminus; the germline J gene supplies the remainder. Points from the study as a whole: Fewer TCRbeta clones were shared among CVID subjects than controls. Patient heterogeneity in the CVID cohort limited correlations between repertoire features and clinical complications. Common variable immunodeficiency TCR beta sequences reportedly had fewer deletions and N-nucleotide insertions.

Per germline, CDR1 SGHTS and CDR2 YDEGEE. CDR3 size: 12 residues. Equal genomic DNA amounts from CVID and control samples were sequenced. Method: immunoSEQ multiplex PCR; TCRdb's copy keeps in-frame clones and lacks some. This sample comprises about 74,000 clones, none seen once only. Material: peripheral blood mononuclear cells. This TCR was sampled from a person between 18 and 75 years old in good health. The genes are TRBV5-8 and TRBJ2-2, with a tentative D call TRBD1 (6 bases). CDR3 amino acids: CASPRTAYELFF. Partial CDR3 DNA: TGTGCCAGCCCCCGGACAGCTTACGAG.